These T cell receptor beta chains were read from a single sample in a study of cytomegalovirus exposure and HLA in healthy donors. Sequencing used immunoSEQ multiplex PCR; TCRdb keeps in-frame clones, though not all of them. The sample holds 50,000 or so clones, 85% to 95% seen once. Sequences were obtained from PBMCs. These receptors came from a man aged 18-30 years in good health and CMV-seronegative. Each CDR3 is given with its conserved first and last residue. Each record gives: clone size, V gene, J gene, D gene, CDR3 protein, CDR3 DNA. D genes are given only for firm matches. Where a row states a size, it is once, few, many or the class of an expanded clone; other rows omit it.

>-|TRBV6-1|TRBJ1-4|-
CASGPGVLGKLFF
TGTGCCAGCGGCCCAGGGGTATTGGGAAAACTGTTTTTT
>once|TRBV10-3|TRBJ1-1|-
CAIGAGEGTEAFF
TGTGCCATCGGGGCAGGGGAGGGCACTGAAGCTTTCTTT
>few|TRBV6-4|TRBJ2-3|TRBD1
CASSDSQGPDTQYF
TGTGCCAGCAGTGACTCACAGGGGCCAGATACGCAGTATTTT
>-|TRBV11-3|TRBJ1-1|-
CASSETAMNTEAFF
TGTGCCAGCAGCGAGACAGCTATGAACACTGAAGCTTTCTTT
>-|TRBV19|TRBJ1-3|-
CASTVSERSGNTIYF
TGTGCCAGTACCGTATCGGAGCGCTCTGGAAACACCATATATTTT
>-|TRBV28|TRBJ1-5|TRBD1
CASSSLTGNQPQHF
TGTGCCAGCAGTTCTTTGACAGGGAATCAGCCCCAGCATTTT
>-|TRBV11-2|TRBJ2-1|TRBD2
CASSRGTSGLNEQFF
TGTGCCAGCAGCCGCGGGACTAGCGGACTAAATGAGCAGTTCTTC
>-|TRBV6-5|TRBJ2-5|TRBD1
CASGTGVVAETQYF
TGTGCCAGCGGGACAGGGGTGGTTGCGGAGACCCAGTACTTC
>-|TRBV9|TRBJ2-1|TRBD1
CASSVARGQGVEQFF
TGTGCCAGCAGCGTAGCTCGGGGACAGGGGGTCGAGCAGTTCTTC
>-|TRBV7-2|TRBJ2-3|-
CASSFSGADTQYF
TGTGCCAGCAGCTTCAGCGGCGCGGATACGCAGTATTTT
>-|TRBV19|TRBJ2-2|TRBD1
CASSMAGQGVSGELFF
TGTGCCAGTAGTATGGCGGGACAGGGGGTGTCCGGGGAGCTGTTTTTT
>-|TRBV2|TRBJ1-5|-
CASSIEQAQPQHF
TGTGCCAGCAGTATAGAACAGGCGCAGCCCCAGCATTTT
>-|TRBV14|TRBJ1-1|TRBD1
CASQQGGNTEAFF
TGTGCCAGCCAACAGGGGGGAAACACTGAAGCTTTCTTT
>-|TRBV10-2|TRBJ1-2|TRBD1
CASSDGQGSTF
TGCGCCAGCAGTGATGGACAGGGGTCCACCTTC
>-|TRBV19|TRBJ2-2|TRBD1
CASSPDRGESGELFF
TGTGCCAGTAGTCCTGACAGGGGGGAATCCGGGGAGCTGTTTTTT
>-|TRBV30|TRBJ1-1|TRBD1
CAWSVRDSEAFF
TGTGCCTGGAGTGTAAGGGACAGTGAAGCTTTCTTT
>-|TRBV30|TRBJ1-2|TRBD1
CASHRQGRASVYGYTF
TGTGCCTCCCACCGACAGGGCCGGGCGAGCGTCTATGGCTACACCTTC
>-|TRBV5-1|TRBJ2-2|-
CASSLQDTGELFF
TGCGCCAGCAGCCTACAGGACACCGGGGAGCTGTTTTTT
>-|TRBV6-5|TRBJ2-7|-
CASSYSRSGGPREQYF
TGTGCCAGCAGTTACTCGAGGTCAGGGGGGCCGCGGGAGCAGTACTTC
>-|TRBV28|TRBJ2-1|-
CASSLLGGNYNEQFF
TGTGCCAGCAGTTTACTAGGCGGGAACTACAATGAGCAGTTCTTC
>once|TRBV10-3|TRBJ2-5|TRBD2
CAVTRAAGTLEYF
TGTGCCGTAACCCGGGCAGCGGGGACGCTCGAGTACTTC
>-|TRBV28|TRBJ2-7|TRBD2
CASSSLLAGGYEQYF
TGTGCCAGCAGTAGCCTTTTAGCGGGAGGCTACGAGCAGTACTTC
>-|TRBV7-2|TRBJ2-1|-
CASSGGSGSYNEQFF
TGTGCCAGCAGCGGCGGGTCCGGCTCCTACAATGAGCAGTTCTTC
>-|TRBV5-4|TRBJ2-1|-
CASSLKGGEYNEQFF
TGTGCCAGCAGCTTGAAAGGGGGGGAGTACAATGAGCAGTTCTTC